These 10 T cell receptor beta chains came from one sample sequenced in a study of T-cell memory formation after mild COVID-19. TCRdb passed the 5' RACE reads through MiXCR, listing each CDR3 protein once. The sample has 120,000 to 150,000 distinct CDR3 sequences; 6% to 7% are singletons. Specimen: PBMCs or a T cell subset sorted from them (not recorded which). All receptors come from an adult woman who had mild COVID-19 (a few samples of this study predate the infection). Cell type and time point are not known.

In its sample, this clonotype was seen a few times. The J gene is TRBJ2-3, the V gene TRBV5-1, with D tentatively TRBD1 (6 bases). Germline CDR1 and CDR2: SGHRS and YFSETQ. The CDR3 loop spans 15 amino acids. Trimming took 2 bases from V and 5 from J, leaving 15 bases between them. The CDR3 here is CASSLSLPGVDTQYF. DNA of the CDR3: TGCGCCAGCAGCTTAAGCCTTCCAGGGGTAGATACGCAGTATTTT.

The V call is TRBV7-6, the J call TRBJ2-7; 9 bases are shared with TRBD1. The CDR3 has 16 residues. V dropped 2 bases and J dropped 5; count of bases not matched to a gene: 10. The germline gives CDR1 SGHVS, CDR2 FNYEAQ. CDR3 protein: CASSLLVGQGSHEQYF. The CDR3 DNA sequence: TGTGCCAGCAGCTTACTAGTGGGACAGGGTTCCCACGAGCAGTACTTC.

Turning to this clonotype: The junction does not match germline at one end; this may be a read error. The chain links TRBV27 to TRBJ2-3, with unresolved D. The CDR3 is 14 residues long. Germline loops: CDR1 MNHEY, CDR2 SMNVEV (reference sequence). Written as DNA, the CDR3 is TGTGCCAGCAGTCCCCGTGTTAGCAGAGATACGCAGTATTTT. Its protein product is CASSPRVSRDTQYF.

This clonotype was counted a few times. The chain combines TRBV5-5 with TRBJ2-1; D might be TRBD1 (5 bases). The CDR3 consists of 15 residues. Trimming cost V 2 bases and J 3 bases, with 12 bases left between them. Germline V CDR1 and CDR2: SGHKS, YYEKEE (reference sequence). The CDR3, as DNA: TGTGCCAGCAGCTTTGAAGGCAGGGTCTACAATGAGCAGTTCTTC. Its translation: CASSFEGRVYNEQFF.

This clonotype was picked up a small number of times. The genes are TRBV2 and TRBJ2-1, with D perhaps assigned TRBD1 or TRBD2 (5 bases each). CDR1 is SNHLY and CDR2 is FYNNEI in the germline V gene. CDR3 size: 14 residues. V was cut by 8 bases and J by 3 bases, with 14 bases left in between. CDR3 in DNA: TGTGCCAGCGGGGACGGGCAGGGCTACAATGAGCAGTTCTTC. It encodes CASGDGQGYNEQFF.

In DNA form, the CDR3 reads TGTGCCTGGAGTGTGAGGCAGGGTACCCTCTCTAATGAAAAACTGTTTTTT. Its translation is CAWSVRQGTLSNEKLFF. This chain uses TRBV30 with TRBJ1-4; D is perhaps TRBD1 (5 bases). The CDR3 runs 17 residues. The V gene's germline CDR1 is GTSNPN and CDR2 SVGIG (reference sequence). Trimming left V 0 bases short and J 3 bases short, with 17 bases between.

This clonotype came up a few times. The V gene is TRBV20-1, the J gene TRBJ1-1; no reliable D call. Germline V CDR1 and CDR2: DFQATT, SNEGSKA (reference sequence). V was cut by 3 bases and J by 2 bases, with 4 bases left in between. The length of the CDR3 is 11 residues. The CDR3 DNA sequence: TGCAGTGCTAGCTACAACACTGAAGCTTTCTTT. It codes for CSASYNTEAFF.

This rearrangement joins TRBV3-1 to TRBJ2-7, with TRBD2 as a possible D gene (6 bases). Germline V gene data show CDR1 as LGHDT and CDR2 as YNNKEL (reference sequence). V dropped 4 bases and J dropped 4 bases, with 14 bases sitting between them. The CDR3 has 14 residues. CDR3 nucleotide sequence: TGTGCCAGCAGCCCCCCCGGGAGTAGATACGAGCAGTACTTC. This translates into CASSPPGSRYEQYF.

The table lists this clonotype with a few counts. The chain uses TRBV9 and TRBJ1-5, with 8 bases that match TRBD1. The germline gives CDR1 SGDLS, CDR2 YYNGEE. Germline trimming cut 0 bases from V and 3 bases from J; bases unmatched to any gene: 5. This CDR3 region has 16 residues. The chain's CDR3 is CASSVGAGGFNQPQHF. The CDR3 DNA follows: TGTGCCAGCAGCGTAGGTGCAGGGGGCTTCAATCAGCCCCAGCATTTT.

As regards this clonotype: A much larger clone sits a single nucleotide away, making a read error possible. The rearrangement uses TRBV6-2 or TRBV6-3 and TRBJ2-3, with 7 bases that match TRBD1. With V trimmed by 0 bases and J by 5 bases, 8 bases remained unmatched. The CDR3 runs to 16 residues. The germline V gene has CDR1 MNHEY and CDR2 SVGEGT. DNA of the CDR3: TGTGCCAGCAGTTACTCGATGGACAGGCACAAAGATACGCAGTATTTT. Protein: CASSYSMDRHKDTQYF.